This record covers a single T cell receptor (beta chain). This specimen belongs to a study of cytomegalovirus exposure and HLA in healthy donors. The V gene lost 3 bases and the J gene lost 2 bases, with 11 bases spanning the gap. Germline V gene sequence: CDR1 SEHNR, CDR2 FQNEAQ (reference sequence). The CDR3 extends over 14 amino acids. Measured with immunoSEQ multiplex PCR; TCRdb has only the in-frame clones, and not every one. The sample contains about 330,000 clones, roughly 85% of which appear only once. This receptor was obtained from a woman aged 18-35 years in good health and CMV-seronegative. The gene calls are TRBV7-9 and TRBJ2-7, with D possibly TRBD1 on 5 matching bases. Sequences were obtained from PBMCs. CDR3 amino acids: CASSFGQGTYEQYF. For the CDR3, the DNA is TGTGCCAGCAGCTTTGGGCAGGGCACCTACGAGCAGTACTTC.